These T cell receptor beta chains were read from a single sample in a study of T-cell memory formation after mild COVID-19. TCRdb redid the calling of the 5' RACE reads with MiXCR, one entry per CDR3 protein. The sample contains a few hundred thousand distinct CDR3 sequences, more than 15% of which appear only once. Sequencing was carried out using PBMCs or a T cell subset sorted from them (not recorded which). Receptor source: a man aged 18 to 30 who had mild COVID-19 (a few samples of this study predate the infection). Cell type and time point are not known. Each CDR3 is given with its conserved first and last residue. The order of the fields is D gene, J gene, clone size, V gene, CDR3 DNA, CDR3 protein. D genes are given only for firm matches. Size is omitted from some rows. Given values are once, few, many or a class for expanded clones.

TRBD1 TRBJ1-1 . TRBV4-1 TGCGCCAGCAGCCAAAAGGGGGAGAAGGGGGCGTTGAACACTGAAGCTTTCTTT CASSQKGEKGALNTEAFF
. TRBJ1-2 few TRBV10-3 TGTGCCATCAGTGAGCGTCCATCTAACTATGGCTACACCTTC CAISERPSNYGYTF
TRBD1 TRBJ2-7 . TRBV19 TGTGCCAGTAGTTACCGGGACAGTTCCTACGAGCAGTACTTC CASSYRDSSYEQYF
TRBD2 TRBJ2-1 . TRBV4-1 TGCGCCAGCAGCCCGTCAGGACTAGCGCATGAGCAGTTCTTC CASSPSGLAHEQFF
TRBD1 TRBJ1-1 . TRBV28 TGTGCCTTGTCGACAGGGTCAGATGAAGCTTTCTTT CALSTGSDEAFF
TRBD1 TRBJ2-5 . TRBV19 TGTGCCAGTAGTATTGGGACAGCCGGTCAAGAGACCCAGTACTTC CASSIGTAGQETQYF
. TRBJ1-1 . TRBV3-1 TGTGCCAGCAGCCGAGAGGGGGTTGGGAACACTGAAGCTTTCTTT CASSREGVGNTEAFF
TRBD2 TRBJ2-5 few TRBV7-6 TGTGCCAGCAGCGAAGGACTAGCGGGCCAAGAGACCCAGTACTTC CASSEGLAGQETQYF
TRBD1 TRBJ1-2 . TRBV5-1 TGCGCCAGCCATGACGGGACAGGGCGAGGCTACACCTTC CASHDGTGRGYTF
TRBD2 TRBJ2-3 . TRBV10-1 TGCGCCAGCTCTCCGTGGGACTACACAGATACGCAGTATTTT CASSPWDYTDTQYF
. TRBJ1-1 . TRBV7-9 TGTGCCAGCAGCTTACCAAGGGGGTCCACTGAAGCTTTCTTT CASSLPRGSTEAFF
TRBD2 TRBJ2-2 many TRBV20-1 TGCAGTGCTCTAGCGGAGACGAACACCGGGGAGCTGTTTTTT CSALAETNTGELFF
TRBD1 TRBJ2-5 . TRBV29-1 TGCAGCGCCGGACAGGAACAAGAGACCCAGTACTTC CSAGQEQETQYF
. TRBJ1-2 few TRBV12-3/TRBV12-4 TGTGCCAGCAGTTTAGTTGGGCAGAATGGCTACACCTTC CASSLVGQNGYTF
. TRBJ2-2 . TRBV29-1 TGCAGCGCCTCCAAATGGGCCGGGGAGCTGTTTTTT CSASKWAGELFF
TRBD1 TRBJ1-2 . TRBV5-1 TGCGCCAGCAGCTTATTCGGGACAGACGGCTACACCTTC CASSLFGTDGYTF
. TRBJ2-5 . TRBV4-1 TGCGCCAGCAGCCCCTTGCCAGGGGAAGAGACCCAGTACTTC CASSPLPGEETQYF
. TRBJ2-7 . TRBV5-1 TGCGCCAGCAGCTTTCGGACAGAGTACGAGCAGTACTTC CASSFRTEYEQYF
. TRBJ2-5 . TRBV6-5 TGTGCCAGCAGCCGTCGTAGGTGGGAGACCCAGTACTTC CASSRRRWETQYF
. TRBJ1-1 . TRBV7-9 TGTGCCAGCAGCCTCCCCGGGACACCCAACACTGAAGCTTTCTTT CASSLPGTPNTEAFF
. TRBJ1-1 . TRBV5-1 TGCGCCAGCAGAGGGGATGGCCTGAACACTGAAGCTTTCTTT CASRGDGLNTEAFF
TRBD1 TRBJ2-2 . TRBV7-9 TGTGCCAGCAGCTTAGTAGGGGCCGGGACAGTGAACACCGGGGAGCTGTTTTTT CASSLVGAGTVNTGELFF
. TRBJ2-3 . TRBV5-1 TGCGCCAGCAGCCCAGGAGGGGGGCGCCCAGATACGCAGTATTTT CASSPGGGRPDTQYF
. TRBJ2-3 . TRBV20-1 TGCAGTGCCCGAGTCACAGATACGCAGTATTTT CSARVTDTQYF
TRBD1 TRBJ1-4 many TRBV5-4 TGTGCCAGCAGCTTATCTGCAGGGGGCGGTGAAAAACTGTTTTTT CASSLSAGGGEKLFF
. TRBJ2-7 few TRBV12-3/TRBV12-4 TGTGCCAGCAGTTTACGAGCAGGGAGGTCCTACGAGCAGTACTTC CASSLRAGRSYEQYF
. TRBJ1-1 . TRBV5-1 TGCGCCAGCGAGCGGGGAGGGCAAAGTAGTATGAACACTGAAGCTTTCTTT CASERGGQSSMNTEAFF
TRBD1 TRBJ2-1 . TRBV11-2 TGTGCCAGCAGCTTAGATTTTGCAGGGGGCGTTGAGCAGTTCTTC CASSLDFAGGVEQFF
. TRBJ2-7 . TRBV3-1 TGTGCCAGCTCAAAGTTCGGTTCCTACGAGCAGTACTTC CASSKFGSYEQYF
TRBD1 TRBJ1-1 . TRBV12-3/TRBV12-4 TGTGCCAGCAGTGCACAGGGGTTGGGTGAAGCTTTCTTT CASSAQGLGEAFF
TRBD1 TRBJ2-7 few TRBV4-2 TGTGCCAGCAGCCAAGACGGACAGGGACAGGTGTTCTCCTACGAGCAGTACTTC CASSQDGQGQVFSYEQYF
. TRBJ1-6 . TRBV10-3 TGTGCCATCAGTGAGTCCGGGCCTCCGAATTCACCCCTCCACTTT CAISESGPPNSPLHF
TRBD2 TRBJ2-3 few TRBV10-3 TGTGCCATCAGGATCAGCGGGGGACCCACAGATACGCAGTATTTT CAIRISGGPTDTQYF
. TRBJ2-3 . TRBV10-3 TGTGCCATCAGGTCCCGGGCCAACACAGATACGCAGTATTTT CAIRSRANTDTQYF
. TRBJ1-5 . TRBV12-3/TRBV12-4 TGTGCCAGCAGTTGGGAAGCTAGCAATCAGCCCCAGCATTTT CASSWEASNQPQHF
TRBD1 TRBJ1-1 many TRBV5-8 TGTGCCAGCAGCTTGGGCTACAGGGGGAGGTACACTGAAGCTTTCTTT CASSLGYRGRYTEAFF
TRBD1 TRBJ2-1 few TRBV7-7 TGTGCTAGCAGCTACGGGACAGGGCGAGGGTATGAGCAGTTCTTC CASSYGTGRGYEQFF
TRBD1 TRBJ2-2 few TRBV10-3 TGTGCCATCAGTGGGTCGATTTCCCCTGACGGCCGGGGACAGGGCACCGGGGAGCTGTTTTTT CAISGSISPDGRGQGTGELFF
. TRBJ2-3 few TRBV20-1 TGCAGTGCTAAAGGCAGGAATACGCAGTATTTT CSAKGRNTQYF
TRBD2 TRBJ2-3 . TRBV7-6 TGTGCCAGCAGCTTAGGGAGGTTACGGCGGGGGGCAAGGGATACGCAGTATTTT CASSLGRLRRGARDTQYF
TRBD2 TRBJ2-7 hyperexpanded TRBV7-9 TGTGCCAGCAGCGCCCCAGCGGGGGTCGGCGAGCAGTACTTC CASSAPAGVGEQYF
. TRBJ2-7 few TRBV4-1 TGCGCCAGCAGCCAAGGGGTAGGACAGAAGCCCTACGAGCAGTACTTC CASSQGVGQKPYEQYF
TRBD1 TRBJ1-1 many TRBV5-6 TGTGCCAGCAGCTGGGGACAGGGCACTGAAGCTTTCTTT CASSWGQGTEAFF
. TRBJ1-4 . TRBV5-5 TGTGCCAGCAGCTTGGCCGATGGTGCTGAAAAACTGTTTTTT CASSLADGAEKLFF
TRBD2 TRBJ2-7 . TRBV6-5 TGTGCCAGCAGTTATGCCCGGGGAGGGATGAGCGAGCAGTACTTC CASSYARGGMSEQYF
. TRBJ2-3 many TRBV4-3 TGCGCCAGCAGCCAAGATGATTCCACAGTTACGCAGTATTTT CASSQDDSTVTQYF
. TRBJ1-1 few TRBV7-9 TGTGCCAGCAGCCCTGCGACGGGAGAAACTGAAGCTTTCTTT CASSPATGETEAFF
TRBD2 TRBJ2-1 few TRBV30 TGTGCCTGGAGTCAGGGACTAGCGCGTATGGAGCAGTTCTTC CAWSQGLARMEQFF
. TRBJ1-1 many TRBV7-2 TGTGCCAGCAGCTCCGTCCGGGGGGTGCTTTCGGAAGCTTTCTTT CASSSVRGVLSEAFF
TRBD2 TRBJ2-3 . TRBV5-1 TGCGCCAGCAGACCAGCTAGCGGGGGGGCCGAAGATACGCAGTATTTT CASRPASGGAEDTQYF
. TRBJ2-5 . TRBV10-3 TGTGCCACCGGGCTCCAAGAGACCCAGTACTTC CATGLQETQYF
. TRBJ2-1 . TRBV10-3 TGTGCCATCCAGTTGGGTGACAATGAGCAGTTCTTC CAIQLGDNEQFF
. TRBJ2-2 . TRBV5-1 TGCGCCAGCAGCTTCTCGACGGGAAACACCGGGGAGCTGTTTTTT CASSFSTGNTGELFF
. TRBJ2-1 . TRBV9 TGTGCCAGCAGCGTGACCTCCTACAATGAGCAGTTCTTC CASSVTSYNEQFF
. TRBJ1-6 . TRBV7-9 TGTGCCAGCATCCCCTCGGGGAATTCACCCCTCCACTTT CASIPSGNSPLHF
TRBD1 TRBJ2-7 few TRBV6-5 TGTGCCAGCAGCCGATCCGGGACAGGACTGAGTCACGAGCAGTACTTC CASSRSGTGLSHEQYF
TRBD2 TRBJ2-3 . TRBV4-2 TGTGCCAGCAGCCAAGATTACGGCGGGGGGTGGGCAGATACGCAGTATTTT CASSQDYGGGWADTQYF
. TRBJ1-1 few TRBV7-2 TGTGCCCAAGGGGGTAGGGCGCAGGACACTGAAGCTTTCTTT CAQGGRAQDTEAFF
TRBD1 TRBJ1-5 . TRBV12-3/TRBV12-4 TGTGCCAGCAGTTTGGGGAGTGACAGGGGCAATCAGCCCCAGCATTTT CASSLGSDRGNQPQHF